This T cell receptor (beta chain) was identified in a study of shared clonotypes between healthy human individuals (dated by TCRdb to about 2020). For the wider study: The cohort comprised two women and a few men aged 18 to 49 years. For each donor, CD4 naive and CD4 memory were each run on three plates, CD8 naive on two plates, and CD8 memory on one plate. To estimate repertoire size and how much clonotypes are shared between individuals, the study performed deep sequencing of blood TCR repertoires from a few healthy adults. To increase sequencing depth and limit assay-specific biases, different laboratories used diverse techniques to prepare libraries and sequence TCR repertoires. Per donor, leukapheresis produced somewhere between about 0.9 and 10 billion PBMCs.

Using the deep immunoSEQ assay, multiplex PCR amplified TCR CDR3 regions from genomic DNA. Extracted genomic DNA from each cell subset was distributed evenly across all wells of several immunoSEQ 96-well plates, and each plate was treated as a replicate. For sorted subsets, 150 to 200 ng genomic DNA, equal to some 28,000 T cell genomes, was loaded into each replicate PCR. Purified libraries were quantified with a Qubit 3.0 fluorometer, sized on a Bioanalyzer 2100, and re-quantified with the KAPA Library Quantification kit. Every immunoSEQ 96-well plate was sequenced on a separate single-read 150-cycle Illumina NextSeq 550 flow cell. The authors processed their data as follows. Because the immunoSEQ output included only junctional sequences and no quality scores, the filtering could not be the same as the filtering used for full-length reads. Sequences were annotated with PyIR, a Python wrapper for IgBLAST v1.9, and V/J genes and CDR3 were assigned using IMGT germline references. Reads were filtered out if the reads had weak V/J assignments (E-value above 1e-6), no CDR3, stop codons, out-of-frame junctions, or ambiguous translated residues. V3J clonotypes were defined as sequences sharing an identical inferred V gene, J gene, and CDR3 amino acid sequence. Percentage overlap between repertoires was computed as shared unique clonotypes divided by the size of the smaller repertoire. Repertoire richness was assessed with RTK rarefaction, the Chao1 estimator, and Recon v2.1 estimates of unobserved clonotypes. Generation probabilities for all TCRbeta clonotypes obtained by the gDNA method from several donors were computed using OLGA. Here the immuneACCESS table is served through TCRdb, limited to in-frame sequences with V and J called. Missing clones are a known gap in these copies; in checked studies unresolved V genes cover under half, and the rest lacks a known reason. For V, J and clone size, that table is used; D and trimming come from the DNA. The sample profile shows some 2,400,000 clones; approximately 95% of them were found once. The ten largest make up around 0.13% of the sample.

What the research found in general, with its limitations: Only blood was sampled, and tissue TCR repertoires likely differ from those in blood. Across four donors, roughly 5.4% of naive CD4, roughly 3.3% of naive CD8, approximately 2.5% of memory CD4, and 0.3% to 0.45% of memory CD8 clonotypes were shared. Compared with non-shared clonotypes, clonotypes shared by all four sorted-subset donors had higher generation probabilities. Naive subsets generally had larger estimated clonotype richness than memory subsets. Based on pairwise subsampling, the degree of clonotype sharing among donors was expected to be affected by sequencing depth. Incomplete sequencing was indicated by rarefaction of sorted-subset datasets, despite the large sequencing depth. The small number of donors limited the genetic and exposure-history diversity represented.

V is pruned by 5 bases and J by 1 base, leaving 9 bases of the junction without a gene match. The germline V gene sets CDR1 to SGHRS and CDR2 to YFSETQ. Taken from cysteine to phenylalanine, the CDR3 has 16 residues. Only the CDR3 DNA is retained, 48 bases long and in frame from the first base. Comments on this clone: Its antigen remains undetermined. Qualities for individual bases were not recorded, and no much larger clone is one base off.

The donors were healthy, HIV-negative adults with no recently reported acute infections or vaccinations. All donors were Caucasian adults living in Nashville, Tennessee, USA. CD4+ T cells were enriched by magnetic negative selection, after which naive cells were positively selected on CD45RA and the negative fraction was taken as the memory subset. After blood collection by leukapheresis, PBMCs were isolated using Ficoll-Histopaque density gradient centrifugation and then cryopreserved in the vapor phase of liquid nitrogen. Analytical flow cytometry was used to check the purity and quantity of every magnetically sorted T cell population. Each sorted fraction had its genomic DNA isolated and then quantified by UV absorbance on a Nanodrop 2000c.

The clonotype originates from a man aged 18 to 29 in good health. Sequenced input: naive CD4+ T cells sorted from blood. Per the publication, the cell subset or site label means: CD45RA+ positively selected. The sequence is built from TRBV5-1 and TRBJ2-3; TRBD1 lines up with 8 middle nucleotides. The DNA reads TGCGCCAGCAGTTATACCATGGACAGGGGCACAGATACGCAGTATTTT. Its coded protein is CASSYTMDRGTDTQYF.